This TCR beta chain was identified in a study of CXCR3-negative and CXCR3-positive naive CD8 T cells. Study overall: Cumulative TRB read yield was some 150 million, averaging about 1.5 +/- 0.3 million per library. Study-level results: A higher hydrophobicity marked the TRB CDR3s of CXCR3-positive naive cells versus CXCR3-negative naive cells.

UMI-labeled 5' RACE yielded the TRB cDNA libraries. Using the 5' RACE reads, TCRdb records one entry per CDR3 protein without DNA. The sample's table shows about 86,000 distinct CDR3 sequences. Germline CDR1 and CDR2: SNHLY and FYNNEI. The CDR3 is made up of 15 amino acids. CD45RO-CCR7+CD27+CD95- characterized naive CD8+ T cells. On this clonotype: The antigen is undetermined.

What was sequenced was naive CXCR3+ CD8+ T cells from blood. Subset described: CD45RO-CCR7+CD27+CD95- naive CD8+ T cells expressing CXCR3 (TNR3+). This TCR was recovered from a human donor in good health. Some clones in this sample may be carry-over from other donors' samples. The chain employs TRBV2 and TRBJ1-2; TCRdb picks TRBD1, but there is no DNA to check that call. The CDR3 loop is CASRSSPDRYYGYTF.